The rows below give T cell receptor beta chains drawn from one sample of a study of T cells after yellow fever vaccination. TCRdb independently ran MiXCR on the 5' RACE reads; one entry per CDR3 protein. In the table there are approximately 120,000 distinct CDR3 sequences, around 7.4% of which are singletons. The sequencing here drew on CD4+ T cells sorted from PBMCs, taken more than 8 days after the first yellow fever vaccination. These TCRs come from a man between 18 and 35 years old who received the YFV17D yellow fever vaccine. CDR3s include the opening cysteine and the closing phenylalanine or tryptophan. A D gene is named only where the DNA matches it firmly. Clone size is shown for a subset of rows, as once, few, many or a class of expanded clone.

>many|TRBV4-3|TRBD1|TRBJ2-3
CASSARDRGTDTQYF
TGCGCCAGCAGCGCACGGGACAGGGGCACAGATACGCAGTATTTT
>NA|TRBV7-8|NA|TRBJ2-1
CASSLGVGGKRPKYNEQFF
TGTGCCAGCAGCTTAGGAGTAGGCGGCAAACGACCAAAATACAATGAGCAGTTCTTC
>few|TRBV6-5|NA|TRBJ2-1
CASSLQGRDNEQFF
TGTGCCAGCAGTCTACAGGGTCGCGACAATGAGCAGTTCTTC
>many|TRBV4-1|NA|TRBJ1-1
CASSRAENTEAFF
TGCGCCAGCAGCCGCGCAGAGAACACTGAAGCTTTCTTT
>many|TRBV5-6|TRBD1|TRBJ2-3
CASSSPHRGPDTQYF
TGTGCCAGCAGCTCCCCTCACAGGGGACCAGATACGCAGTATTTT
>many|TRBV7-2|TRBD1|TRBJ1-5
CASSALGRGLNQPQHF
TGTGCCAGCAGCGCCCTGGGCAGGGGGTTAAATCAGCCCCAGCATTTT
>few|TRBV24-1|TRBD1|TRBJ2-3
CATSDAGQASTDTQYF
TGTGCCACCAGTGACGCCGGACAGGCGAGCACAGATACGCAGTATTTT
>NA|TRBV20-1|NA|TRBJ2-1
CSARVNNEQFF
TGCAGTGCTAGAGTGAACAATGAGCAGTTCTTC
>many|TRBV20-1|NA|TRBJ2-5
CSARRTPQETQYF
TGCAGTGCCAGAAGGACCCCACAAGAGACCCAGTACTTC
>many|TRBV10-2|TRBD1|TRBJ2-2
CATRRTGLNTGELFF
TGCGCCACCCGTCGGACAGGACTGAACACCGGGGAGCTGTTTTTT
>many|TRBV20-1|TRBD2|TRBJ2-1
CSAYSAGGNEQFF
TGCAGTGCCTACTCAGCGGGGGGGAATGAGCAGTTCTTC
>many|TRBV5-1|TRBD1|TRBJ2-5
CASSESGTGEETQYF
TGCGCCAGCAGCGAATCCGGGACAGGGGAAGAGACCCAGTACTTC
>NA|TRBV7-2|TRBD2|TRBJ2-3
CASSLASGGIRSTDTQYF
TGTGCCAGCAGCTTAGCCAGCGGGGGTATTAGGTCCACAGATACGCAGTATTTT